The clone carrying this T cell receptor beta chain turned up a few times. Produced via immunoSEQ multiplex PCR; TCRdb's table is partial and in-frame only. The sample lists around 400,000 clones, approximately 87% seen once, with 2.3% in the top ten. These data originate in a study of blood T cell repertoires in COVID-19. Sequencing was performed on peripheral blood. This TCR was recovered from a woman aged 55-69 years with COVID-19, enrolled during active disease.

This CDR3 reads CASRETGSYEKLFF. The DNA for the CDR3 is TGTGCCAGCAGGGAGACAGGGTCATATGAAAAACTGTTTTTT. The genes are TRBV2 and TRBJ1-4, with 7 positions matching TRBD1. The J segment lost 6 bases and the V segment lost 6 bases, leaving 7 bases of the junction unmatched. In germline, CDR1 is SNHLY, CDR2 FYNNEI. The CDR3 is 14 residues long.